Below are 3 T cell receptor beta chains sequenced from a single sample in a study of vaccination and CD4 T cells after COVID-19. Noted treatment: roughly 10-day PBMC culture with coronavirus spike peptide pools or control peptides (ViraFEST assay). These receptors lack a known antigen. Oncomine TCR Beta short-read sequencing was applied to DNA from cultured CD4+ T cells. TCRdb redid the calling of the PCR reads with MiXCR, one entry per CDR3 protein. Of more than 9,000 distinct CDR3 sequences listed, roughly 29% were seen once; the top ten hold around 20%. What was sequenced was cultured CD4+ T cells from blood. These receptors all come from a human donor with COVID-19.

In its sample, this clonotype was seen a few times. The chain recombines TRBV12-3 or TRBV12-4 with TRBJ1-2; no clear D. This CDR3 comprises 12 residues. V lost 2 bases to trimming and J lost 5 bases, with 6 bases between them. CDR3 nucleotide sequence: TGTGCCAGCAGTTTACAGAGATATGGCTACACCTTC. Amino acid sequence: CASSLQRYGYTF.

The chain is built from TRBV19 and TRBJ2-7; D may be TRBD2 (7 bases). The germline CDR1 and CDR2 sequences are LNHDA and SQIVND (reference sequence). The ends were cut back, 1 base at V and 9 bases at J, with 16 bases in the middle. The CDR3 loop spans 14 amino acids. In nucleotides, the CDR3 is TGTGCCAGTAGTATAGGGAGGGGGGGAACGGCGCAGTACTTC. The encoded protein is CASSIGRGGTAQYF.

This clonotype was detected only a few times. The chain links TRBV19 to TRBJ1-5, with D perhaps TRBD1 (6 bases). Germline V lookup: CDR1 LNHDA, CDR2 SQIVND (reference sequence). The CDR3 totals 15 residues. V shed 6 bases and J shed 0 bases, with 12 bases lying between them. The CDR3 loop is CASSASGDSNQPQHF. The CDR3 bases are TGTGCCAGTAGCGCCTCAGGGGATAGCAATCAGCCCCAGCATTTT.